Sequencing of this T cell receptor (beta chain) was carried out in a study of OX40 agonist ivuxolimab in advanced cancers. Regarding the study in general: Ivuxolimab was a fully human IgG2 agonistic monoclonal antibody targeting the costimulatory receptor OX40 (CD134). Intravenous ivuxolimab was administered to patients every 2 weeks at six dose levels: 0.01, 0.1, 0.3, 1.5, 3 and 10 mg/kg. Of the roughly 51 patients in dose escalation, about 20 had hepatocellular carcinoma, about 15 had melanoma, 9 had renal cell carcinoma and 9 had head and neck cancer. In the dose-escalation cohort, nearly 85% of patients were male, and the mean age was 60 years with a range of roughly 23 to 90. Patients were allowed to have had prior anti-PD-1, anti-PD-L1 or anti-CTLA-4 therapy, and approximately 40% of the dose-escalation patients had previously received checkpoint inhibitors. Three dose-escalation patients achieved partial responses, one with hepatocellular carcinoma and two with cutaneous melanoma. Peripheral TCRbeta sequencing aimed to test whether ivuxolimab altered TCR sequence diversity and caused clonal T-cell expansion. The paper covers the monotherapy dose-escalation part of the phase I ivuxolimab trial, which included N of about 56 patients.

The germline V gene yields SGHNT for CDR1 and YENEEA for CDR2. The CDR3 measures 14 amino acids from cysteine to phenylalanine. The sequence is cut down to CDR3 DNA, 42 bases in frame from base 1. V is pared back by 2 bases and J by 3 bases, with 7 bases lying between the germline termini. This clone was counted between two and nine times. Its antigen has not been determined. The sample holds no much larger clone one base away, and base qualities are not on file. Genomic DNA was isolated from the sorted cells so that the TCRbeta CDR3 region could be sequenced. The immunoSEQ Assay was used to sequence the TCRbeta CDR3 regions. Entries here come from immuneACCESS through TCRdb and include only in-frame sequences with V and J called. Some clones fail to appear in such tables; in the studies checked, an unresolved V gene covers under half of the shortfall, and the cause of the remainder is unknown. The sample table records 14,000 or so clones; around 77% of these occur just once. Of the sample, around 29% falls within the top ten clones.

Patients with autoimmune disease history or receiving systemic immunosuppression were excluded from the trial. Peripheral blood for TCR sequencing was drawn from every dose cohort at baseline, at cycle 4 day 1 and at cycle 7 day 1. Samples came from an open-label, multicenter, first-in-human phase I dose-escalation trial of ivuxolimab. The trial enrolled adults with locally advanced or metastatic head and neck squamous cell, hepatocellular, melanoma or renal cell carcinoma. Before TCR sequencing, CD4+ T cells and CD8+ T cells from peripheral blood were sorted into separate populations. The paper as a whole reports these results and caveats: Low levels of normalized T-cell clonal expansion were also seen in some patients who did not respond. Partial responders in the 0.1-3.0 mg/kg groups had among the lowest normalized peripheral clonal expansion, especially among CD8+ T cells. At doses from 0.1 to 3.0 mg/kg, clonal expansion was seen in both CD4+ and CD8+ blood T cells between baseline and week 6. On average, CD8+ T cells showed more expanded clones than CD4+ T cells after ivuxolimab. The antigen specificity of the clonally expanded peripheral T cells was not determined.

The origin of this receptor is an adult with an advanced solid tumor such as melanoma, head and neck, liver or kidney cancer. The chain links TRBV11-3 with TRBJ1-4; the D gene identity is not certain. This specimen consisted of CD4+ or CD8+ T cells sorted from blood, obtained in a trial of the OX40 agonist ivuxolimab. The DNA sequence follows: TGTGCCAGCAGCTTATTCAGGTCTAATGAAAAACTGTTTTTT. This codes for CASSLFRSNEKLFF.